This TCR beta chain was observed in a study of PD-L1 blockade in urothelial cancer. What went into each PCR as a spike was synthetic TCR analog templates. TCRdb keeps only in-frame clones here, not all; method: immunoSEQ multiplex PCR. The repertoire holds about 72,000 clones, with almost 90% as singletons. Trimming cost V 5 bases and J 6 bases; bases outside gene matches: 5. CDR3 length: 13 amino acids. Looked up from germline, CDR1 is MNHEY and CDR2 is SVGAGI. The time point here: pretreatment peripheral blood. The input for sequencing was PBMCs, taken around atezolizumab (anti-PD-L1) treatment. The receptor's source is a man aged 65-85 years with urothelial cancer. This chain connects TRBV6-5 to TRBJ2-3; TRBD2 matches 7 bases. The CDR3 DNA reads TGTGCCAGCAGTATGGGGGGAGGGGATACGCAGTATTTT. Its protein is CASSMGGGDTQYF.